Below, one T cell receptor beta chain is given with its context. Profiled with immunoSEQ multiplex PCR; TCRdb holds only in-frame clones, not every one. The data contain under 85,000 clones, more than 90% of them singletons. The germline V and J ends were trimmed by 1 base and 2 bases, with 18 bases remaining between them. The CDR3 runs to 17 residues. Germline loops: CDR1 SGHTA, CDR2 FQGNSA. This entry belongs to a study of technical replicates of blood from four donors. Sequencing input: T cells isolated from PBMCs. This TCR was recovered from a human donor in good health. Some clones in this sample may be carry-over from other donors' samples. The chain couples TRBV7-2 to TRBJ2-7, with a weak D call TRBD2 (5 bases). The CDR3 is CASSLDPFAGYTYEQYF. The CDR3 bases are TGTGCCAGCAGCTTAGATCCGTTCGCGGGTTACACCTACGAGCAGTACTTC.